This T cell receptor beta chain derives from a study of T cells in Graves' hyperthyroidism and ophthalmopathy. Study results and limitations: It was a median roughly six months before onset that the model predicted ophthalmopathy. In simple terms, a model built on 13 V-J features told ophthalmopathy apart from stable hyperthyroidism.

In the case of this clonotype: Its matching antigen is unknown. Relative to the germline gene, one junction end is altered; a read error may explain this.

The investigators amplified TCR beta CDR3 regions from RNA transcripts. Researchers ran a first-round RT-PCR on the TCR CDR3 using the HTBI primer set. MiXCR, applied by TCRdb to the multiplex PCR reads, yields one record per CDR3 protein. There are 550,000 to 700,000 distinct CDR3 sequences in the sample; 40% to 55% occur only once, and about 20% lies in the top ten. The sequence was collected from an adult woman with Graves' disease, either hyperthyroidism or ophthalmopathy (not recorded which). Sequencing was carried out using peripheral blood or thyroid tissue (not recorded which).

CDR3 region: CTSSLLKLRQGATGELFF. CDR3 sequence (DNA): TGTACCAGCAGTTTACTGAAACTCAGACAGGGGGCAACCGGGGAGCTGTTTTTT. V usage is TRBV25-1 and J usage is TRBJ2-2; 10 nucleotides align to TRBD1. CDR1 and CDR2 from the germline V gene are MGHDK and SYGVNS. The CDR3 runs to 18 residues.